This T cell receptor beta chain was captured by sequencing in a study of control samples from healthy donors and cancer patients. Method: immunoSEQ multiplex PCR; TCRdb's copy keeps in-frame clones and lacks some. This table holds some 130,000 clones, about 93% found once. This CDR3 region has 18 residues. Germline CDR1 is MDHEN and CDR2 is SYDVKM. V lost 1 base to trimming and J lost 7 bases, with 25 bases between them. Input material: PBMCs. This TCR was recovered from a man aged 50 or older with head and neck cancer. V is TRBV28 and J is TRBJ1-1; possibly TRBD1 for D (5 bases). The CDR3 region is CASSLLPQFTQGLGEAFF. DNA for the CDR3: TGTGCCAGCAGTTTATTGCCCCAATTTACCCAGGGTCTAGGTGAAGCTTTCTTT.